Presented here are 32 T cell receptor beta chains from one specimen sequenced in a study of monozygotic twins with inflammatory bowel disease. From its re-call of the 5' RACE reads, TCRdb lists each CDR3 protein once, without DNA. The table lists approximately 160,000 distinct CDR3 sequences. The source material was blood. The receptors shown here come from a human donor with ulcerative colitis or Crohn's disease, or a healthy co-twin of an affected twin (not recorded which).

This chain joins TRBV6-1 and TRBJ1-6. CDR3 size: 14 residues. Germline lookup yields CDR1 MNHNS and CDR2 SASEGT. The CDR3 protein is CASSRTEYNSPLHF.

J is TRBJ2-7 and V is TRBV5-1; TCRdb selects TRBD1, and the lack of DNA leaves this call unchecked. CDR3 length equals 13 residues. CDR1 SGHRS and CDR2 YFSETQ come from the germline V gene. The CDR3 loop reads CASSGTAQYEQYF.

The chain has TRBV15 and TRBJ2-7; TCRdb names TRBD1, which stays unverified in the absence of DNA. CDR1 is LNHNV and CDR2 is YYDKDF in the germline V gene (reference sequence). The CDR3 has 16 amino acids. CDR3 amino acids: CATSESDRGLSYEQYF. The entire variable domain, with the rest obtained from reference TRBV15 and TRBJ2-7, is as follows: DAMVIQNPRYQVTQFGKPVTLSCSQTLNHNVMYWYQQKSSQAPKLLFHYYDKDFNNEADTPDNFQSRRPNTSFCFLDIRSPGLGDTAMYLCATSESDRGLSYEQYFGPGTRLTVT.

The chain carries TRBV28 and TRBJ1-2; the TCRdb call, TRBD1, lacks DNA for checking. CDR3 length: 14 amino acids. Germline-derived CDR1 and CDR2 are MDHEN and SYDVKM. The CDR3 sequence: CASSWGTGGRGYTF.

This chain links TRBV30 with TRBJ2-7; TCRdb outputs TRBD2, but without DNA this stays unchecked. CDR3 length: 13 residues. Germline V gene data show CDR1 as GTSNPN and CDR2 as SVGIG (reference sequence). This chain's CDR3 is CAWSASGGYEQYF.

The gene calls are TRBV6-2 or TRBV6-3 and TRBJ2-5; TCRdb designates TRBD2, a call that cannot be tested without DNA. The CDR3 runs to 13 residues. Per germline, CDR1 MNHEY and CDR2 SVGEGT. This CDR3 is CAVAREPQETQYF.

This chain links TRBV10-3 with TRBJ1-2. This CDR3 region has 13 residues. In germline, CDR1 is ENHRY, CDR2 SYGVKD. CDR3 amino acids: CAISESGVYGYTF.

The rearrangement uses TRBV10-3 and TRBJ1-1. The V gene's germline CDR1 is ENHRY and CDR2 SYGVKD. The CDR3 runs 14 residues. CDR3 sequence reads: CAIMGGRSGTEAFF.

This sequence joins TRBV5-4 and TRBJ2-1; the D call from TCRdb, TRBD2, cannot be confirmed without DNA. CDR3 length: 14 amino acids. Germline assignment: CDR1 SGHNT and CDR2 YYREEE (reference sequence). The CDR3 region is CASIGTSSSNEQFF.

This chain links TRBV15 with TRBJ1-5; TCRdb picks TRBD1, but there is no DNA to check that call. Looked up from germline, CDR1 is LNHNV and CDR2 is YYDKDF (reference sequence). This CDR3 contains 15 residues. This CDR3 is CATSRPPASYQPQHF.

The chain uses TRBV7-9 and TRBJ1-4; TCRdb's D call of TRBD1 is untestable without DNA. Germline V gives CDR1 SEHNR, CDR2 FQNEAQ (reference sequence). This CDR3 is 15 amino acids long. CDR3 residues: CASSLGPGTTEKLFF.

The chain couples TRBV5-1 to TRBJ1-5; absent DNA, TCRdb's TRBD1 call cannot be checked. The CDR3 length is 14 residues. CDR1 and CDR2 (germline): SGHRS, YFSETQ. CDR3 residues: CASSLRTGDQPQHF. The whole variable domain, remainder taken from reference TRBV5-1 and TRBJ1-5, is KAGVTQTPRYLIKTRGQQVTLSCSPISGHRSVSWYQQTPGQGLQFLFEYFSETQRNKGNFPGRFSGRQFSNSRSEMNVSTLELGDSALYLCASSLRTGDQPQHFGDGTRLSIL.

The chain recombines TRBV29-1 with TRBJ2-1; TCRdb's D call, TRBD2, is unchecked because there is no DNA. The CDR3 covers 18 residues. The germline V gene encodes CDR1 SQVTM and CDR2 ANQGSEA. The CDR3 here is CSGAGTSGRRTSYNEQFF.

The chain uses TRBV5-1 and TRBJ2-1; TCRdb names TRBD2, which stays unverified in the absence of DNA. Looked up from germline, CDR1 is SGHRS and CDR2 is YFSETQ. The CDR3 runs to 12 residues. CDR3 amino acids: CASSGRIDEQFF. The whole variable domain, remainder taken from reference TRBV5-1 and TRBJ2-1, is KAGVTQTPRYLIKTRGQQVTLSCSPISGHRSVSWYQQTPGQGLQFLFEYFSETQRNKGNFPGRFSGRQFSNSRSEMNVSTLELGDSALYLCASSGRIDEQFFGPGTRLTVL.

The J gene is TRBJ1-5, the V gene TRBV5-1. The CDR3 runs to 13 residues. Germline V gene sequence: CDR1 SGHRS, CDR2 YFSETQ. The CDR3 region is CASSREYNQPQHF. The whole variable domain, remainder taken from reference TRBV5-1 and TRBJ1-5, is KAGVTQTPRYLIKTRGQQVTLSCSPISGHRSVSWYQQTPGQGLQFLFEYFSETQRNKGNFPGRFSGRQFSNSRSEMNVSTLELGDSALYLCASSREYNQPQHFGDGTRLSIL.

This sequence joins TRBV24-1 and TRBJ2-5; TCRdb's D call, TRBD2, is unchecked because there is no DNA. CDR1 is KGHDR, CDR2 SFDVKD, per germline. CDR3 length equals 12 residues. The CDR3 region is CATSMSEGTQYF.

V is TRBV20-1 and J is TRBJ1-1; TCRdb's D call, TRBD1, is unchecked because there is no DNA. CDR3 size: 12 residues. The germline V gene has CDR1 DFQATT and CDR2 SNEGSKA (reference sequence). The chain's CDR3 is CSAKTGNTEAFF.

This chain joins TRBV5-1 and TRBJ2-3. The CDR3 covers 13 residues. Germline V gives CDR1 SGHRS, CDR2 YFSETQ. The CDR3 here is CASSPTYTDTQYF. Complete variable domain (other parts from reference TRBV5-1 and TRBJ2-3): KAGVTQTPRYLIKTRGQQVTLSCSPISGHRSVSWYQQTPGQGLQFLFEYFSETQRNKGNFPGRFSGRQFSNSRSEMNVSTLELGDSALYLCASSPTYTDTQYFGPGTRLTVL.

The V gene is TRBV20-1, the J gene TRBJ2-1; TCRdb names TRBD2, which stays unverified in the absence of DNA. The CDR3 is 13 residues long. CDR1 is DFQATT, CDR2 SNEGSKA, per germline (reference sequence). The CDR3 here is CSAASGKYNEQFF.

The rearrangement uses TRBV20-1 and TRBJ2-5; TCRdb designates TRBD2, a call that cannot be tested without DNA. CDR3 length: 17 residues. The germline gives CDR1 DFQATT, CDR2 SNEGSKA (reference sequence). CDR3 sequence reads: CSARDLDEQWRRETQYF.

The chain is built from TRBV7-2 and TRBJ2-5. The CDR3 is 14 residues long. In germline, CDR1 is SGHTA, CDR2 FQGNSA. The CDR3 loop reads CASSLVRFRETQYF.

The chain combines TRBV10-3 with TRBJ1-1; TCRdb reports TRBD1, a call that lacks DNA to check it against. CDR1 is ENHRY, CDR2 SYGVKD, per germline. The CDR3 length is 15 residues. The CDR3 loop reads CAISDPIGAYTEAFF.

The genes are TRBV5-1 and TRBJ2-1; TCRdb names TRBD1, which stays unverified in the absence of DNA. Germline assignment: CDR1 SGHRS and CDR2 YFSETQ. The CDR3 extends over 13 amino acids. CDR3 residues: CASSLPRDRGQFF.

The chain joins TRBV5-1 to TRBJ2-1; the D call of TRBD1 rests on TCRdb alone, since no DNA is present to check it. This CDR3 has 17 residues. Per the germline V gene, CDR1 is SGHRS and CDR2 is YFSETQ. The CDR3 spells CASSPGGAKSSYNEQFF.

CDR3 amino acids: CASSPMGETEAFF. The chain links TRBV3-1 to TRBJ1-1. Germline V gene data show CDR1 as LGHDT and CDR2 as YNNKEL (reference sequence). The CDR3 extends over 13 amino acids.

The chain carries TRBV10-3 and TRBJ2-1; TCRdb lists TRBD2, though no DNA is available to test this call. CDR3 length: 14 amino acids. Germline values: CDR1 ENHRY, CDR2 SYGVKD. The CDR3 spells CASSAKSSYNEQFF.

V gene TRBV11-2 combines with J gene TRBJ2-5; TCRdb lists TRBD2, though no DNA is available to test this call. The CDR3 consists of 17 residues. Germline V CDR1 and CDR2: SGHAT, FQNNGV. The CDR3 reads CASSAFPSGTQPRDRYF.

The chain uses TRBV18 and TRBJ1-1. The CDR3 consists of 15 residues. The germline gives CDR1 KGHSH, CDR2 LQKENI. This CDR3 reads CASSHSVGIYTEAFF.

The chain joins TRBV7-9 to TRBJ1-2; the D gene TCRdb calls, TRBD1, cannot be checked with no DNA. This CDR3 comprises 17 residues. Germline V gene data show CDR1 as SEHNR and CDR2 as FQNEAQ (reference sequence). CDR3 in amino acids: CASSPRTRTGHSYGYTF.

The chain is built from TRBV5-4 and TRBJ2-2; with no DNA, the TCRdb D assignment of TRBD2 cannot be verified. Germline loops: CDR1 SGHNT, CDR2 YYREEE (reference sequence). The CDR3 is 14 residues long. CDR3 protein: CASSLELAAGELFF.

The chain employs TRBV9 and TRBJ2-3; with no DNA, the TCRdb D assignment of TRBD1 cannot be verified. The CDR3 has 12 amino acids. CDR1 and CDR2 from the germline V gene are SGDLS and YYNGEE. The CDR3 is CASSQPPDTQYF. Based on the CDR3 plus reference TRBV9 and TRBJ2-3, the full variable domain is DSGVTQTPKHLITATGQRVTLRCSPRSGDLSVYWYQQSLDQGLQFLIQYYNGEERAKGNILERFSAQQFPDLHSELNLSSLELGDSALYFCASSQPPDTQYFGPGTRLTVL.

The chain uses TRBV25-1 and TRBJ1-3. Germline V gene sequence: CDR1 MGHDK, CDR2 SYGVNS. The CDR3 sequence is 13 residues long. CDR3: CASTREERNTIYF.